Below, 26 T cell receptor beta chains from the same sample are listed, as sequenced in a study of T cells in Graves' hyperthyroidism and ophthalmopathy. Authors of the study amplified TCR beta CDR3 regions from RNA transcripts. HTBI primers drove first-round RT-PCR of the TCR CDR3. MiXCR was run by TCRdb on the multiplex PCR reads, yielding one entry per CDR3 protein. Of approximately 370,000 distinct CDR3 sequences listed, 17% are singletons. Sequencing was done on a sample of blood. All receptors come from a woman younger than 45 with Graves' hyperthyroidism that later progressed to Graves' ophthalmopathy.

This clonotype was found many times. The chain combines TRBV6-1 with TRBJ1-2; D possibly corresponds to TRBD1 (5 bases). This CDR3 comprises 14 residues. The ends were cut back, 5 bases at V and 4 bases at J, with 14 bases in the middle. The germline CDR1 and CDR2 sequences are MNHNS and SASEGT. CDR3 residues: CASSSQVRSYGYTF. In nucleotides, the CDR3 is TGTGCCAGCAGTTCACAGGTCCGATCCTATGGCTACACCTTC.

This clonotype was counted a single time. The V gene is TRBV4-3, the J gene TRBJ1-2; maybe TRBD1 (6 bases). Germline CDR1 and CDR2: LGHNA and YSLEER. Trimming took 1 base from V and 5 from J, leaving 14 bases between them. The length of the CDR3 is 15 residues. The CDR3 bases are TGCGCCAGCAGCCAAGTAAACAGGGAGCGTTATGGCTACACCTTC. Amino acid sequence: CASSQVNRERYGYTF.

In this sample, this clonotype turned up many times. This chain connects TRBV12-3 or TRBV12-4 to TRBJ2-3, with 10 bases matching TRBD1. The CDR3 totals 17 residues. V lost 2 bases to trimming and J lost 3 bases; unmatched junction nucleotides: 8. CDR3: CASSLPGTGAITDTQYF. The CDR3 DNA reads TGTGCCAGCAGTTTACCAGGGACAGGGGCCATTACAGATACGCAGTATTTT.

This clonotype has a count of ten or more. V gene TRBV20-1 combines with J gene TRBJ2-7; possibly TRBD1 or TRBD2 for D (5 bases each). The CDR3 consists of 13 residues. Looked up from germline, CDR1 is DFQATT and CDR2 is SNEGSKA (reference sequence). Trimming took 6 bases from V and 3 from J, leaving 15 bases between them. In DNA form, the CDR3 reads TGCAGTGCCAGTGGGGGAGACCACTACGAGCAGTACTTC. Its translation: CSASGGDHYEQYF.

This clonotype was seen more than once but under ten times. This chain links TRBV3-1 with TRBJ2-1; no reliable D call. Deletions cut 0 bases from V and 8 bases from J, with 11 bases between. The CDR3 is made up of 14 amino acids. The V gene's germline CDR1 is LGHDT and CDR2 YNNKEL (reference sequence). Here the CDR3 reads CASSQDTQSDEQFF. The CDR3 DNA follows: TGTGCCAGCAGCCAAGATACCCAGTCTGATGAGCAGTTCTTC.

This clonotype was counted at least ten times. The chain links TRBV7-2 to TRBJ1-5; D is undetermined. The ends were cut back, 3 bases at V and 3 bases at J, with 12 bases in the middle. The CDR3 spans 15 residues. Germline values: CDR1 SGHTA, CDR2 FQGNSA. DNA for the CDR3: TGTGCCAGCAGCTTGGAGGTCGTCATCAATCAGCCCCAGCATTTT. Amino acid sequence: CASSLEVVINQPQHF.

In the case of this clonotype: A much larger clone is a single base away; this may be a read error. The chain recombines TRBV28 with TRBJ2-2; D is undetermined. The CDR3 length is 11 residues. Germline CDR1 reads MDHEN; CDR2 reads SYDVKM. Trimming left V 8 bases short and J 9 bases short, with 10 bases between. This CDR3 is CASGLLRELFF. The CDR3 DNA is TGTGCCAGCGGTCTTCTAAGGGAGCTGTTTTTT.

This clonotype was seen at least ten times. The chain has TRBV20-1 and TRBJ2-3; TRBD2 aligns across 13 bases. CDR3 length: 19 amino acids. J lost 2 bases, V lost 0 bases, and 11 bases had no gene match. CDR1 DFQATT and CDR2 SNEGSKA come from the germline V gene (reference sequence). For the CDR3, the DNA is TGCAGTGCTAGAGATCCCGGACTAGCGGGGGTTCTTCCCACAGATACGCAGTATTTT. Protein: CSARDPGLAGVLPTDTQYF.

This clonotype was recorded many times. V and J are TRBV6-1 and TRBJ2-2; perhaps TRBD2 as D (5 bases). The CDR3 consists of 13 residues. Trimming removed 4 bases at V and 5 bases at J, with 8 bases between. CDR1 and CDR2 from the germline V gene are MNHNS and SASEGT. CDR3 loop: CASSAPGTGELFF. The CDR3 nucleotides read TGTGCCAGCAGTGCACCGGGGACCGGGGAGCTGTTTTTT.

This chain connects TRBV11-2 to TRBJ1-1, with D possibly being TRBD1 (6 bases). CDR1 is SGHAT and CDR2 is FQNNGV in the germline V gene. V lost 11 bases and J 4 bases, leaving 20 bases between the germline ends. The length of the CDR3 is 14 residues. The CDR3: CAGGGGGAPTEAFF. As DNA, the CDR3 is TGTGCCGGCGGCGGGGGGGGGGCCCCCACTGAAGCTTTCTTT.

This clonotype was detected many times. This chain uses TRBV28 with TRBJ2-3; D possibly matches TRBD1 or TRBD2 (5 bases each). CDR1 MDHEN and CDR2 SYDVKM come from the germline V gene. Trimming took off 1 base at V and 2 bases at J, with 22 bases between the two ends. The CDR3 consists of 19 residues. Here the CDR3 DNA reads TGTGCCAGCAGTTTATACGTAATCCCCGGGACCCAATTCACAGATACGCAGTATTTT. It specifies CASSLYVIPGTQFTDTQYF.

This clonotype was picked up many times. The J gene is TRBJ2-3, the V gene TRBV7-9; possible D gene TRBD2, 6 bases. This CDR3 has 16 residues. V was trimmed by 3 bases and J by 0 bases, leaving 13 bases between them. CDR1 is SEHNR and CDR2 is FQNEAQ in the germline V gene (reference sequence). CDR3 residues: CASSFDVGTSTDTQYF. The CDR3 DNA is TGTGCCAGCAGCTTCGATGTCGGGACTAGCACAGATACGCAGTATTTT. The complete variable domain, with remaining parts taken from reference TRBV7-9 and TRBJ2-3, reads DTGVSQNPRHKITKRGQNVTFRCDPISEHNRLYWYRQTLGQGPEFLTYFQNEAQLEKSRLLSDRFSAERPKGSFSTLEIQRTEQGDSAMYLCASSFDVGTSTDTQYFGPGTRLTVL.

This clonotype has ten or more counts. This chain connects TRBV28 to TRBJ2-2, with TRBD2 identical over 8 bases. The CDR3 sequence is 15 residues long. V trimming: 8 bases; J trimming: 4 bases; junction bases outside the gene matches: 9. Germline V gene lookup returns CDR1 MDHEN and CDR2 SYDVKM. The CDR3 loop is CASRWTSLGTGELFF. DNA of the CDR3: TGTGCCAGCCGATGGACTAGCCTCGGCACCGGGGAGCTGTTTTTT.

About this clonotype itself: Here the CDR3 omits its conserved ending phenylalanine or tryptophan, so a read error is the likely source. The chain recombines TRBV12-3 or TRBV12-4 with TRBJ1-2, with TRBD1 matching 11 bases. This CDR3 has 16 amino acids. V was pared by 5 bases and J by 4 bases, with 9 bases of the junction left unmatched. The CDR3 coding sequence is TGTGCCAGCAGTGGCCCGGACAGGGGGCGAGTCTATGGCTACACCCTC. This translates into CASSGPDRGRVYGYTL.

The DNA for the CDR3 is TGTGCCAGCAAAGCTGGGGTAGCGGTGAACACCGGGGAGCTGTTTTTT. It translates to CASKAGVAVNTGELFF. This chain joins TRBV6-2 or TRBV6-3 and TRBJ2-2; tentatively, D is TRBD2 (6 bases). Trimming pared 7 bases from V and 1 base from J, leaving 16 bases between. Germline-derived CDR1 and CDR2 are MNHEY and SVGEGT. The CDR3 sequence is 16 residues long.

A remark on this clonotype: Possible read error: a much larger clone is one base away. The CDR3 loop reads CASSPVGGNSGAIVLTF. CDR3 coding DNA: TGTGCCAGCAGCCCCGTGGGTGGGAACTCTGGGGCCATCGTCCTGACTTTC. This sequence joins TRBV7-8 and TRBJ2-6; D is possibly TRBD1 (5 bases). The CDR3 consists of 17 residues. Looked up from germline, CDR1 is SGHVS and CDR2 is FQNEAQ. The variable domain in full, completed from reference TRBV7-8 and TRBJ2-6, reads GAGVSQSPRYKVAKRGQDVALRCDPISGHVSLFWYQQALGQGPEFLTYFQNEAQLDKSGLPSDRFFAERPEGSVSTLKIQRTQQEDSAVYLCASSPVGGNSGAIVLTFGAGSRLTVL.

This clonotype was found many times. This chain links TRBV2 with TRBJ2-1; 11 nucleotides line up with TRBD1. Germline V gives CDR1 SNHLY, CDR2 FYNNEI. Trimming cost V 7 bases and J 6 bases; bases outside gene matches: 5. This CDR3 region has 14 residues. The CDR3 is CASTLDRGLNEQFF. CDR3 in DNA: TGTGCCAGCACCCTGGACAGGGGGCTCAATGAGCAGTTCTTC.

This clonotype was seen many times. V and J are TRBV27 and TRBJ2-2, with TRBD1 identical over 10 bases. V shed 4 bases, J shed 4 bases, and the junction held 12 bases outside the gene matches. Germline CDR1 is MNHEY and CDR2 is SMNVEV (reference sequence). CDR3 length: 18 amino acids. CDR3 DNA: TGTGCCAGCAGTTACTGGGACAGGGGAGCGGTTGGCACCGGGGAGCTGTTTTTT. Translated, it gives CASSYWDRGAVGTGELFF.

This clonotype was found a few times. A clone one base away is much larger, so this may be a read error. The chain combines TRBV29-1 with TRBJ2-3; TRBD1 aligns across 9 bases. The germline gives CDR1 SQVTM, CDR2 ANQGSEA. The junction had 7 bases not matched to a gene; V was cut back by 6 bases and J by 0 bases. CDR3 size: 15 residues. The CDR3 region is CSVPNGTGSTDTQYF. As DNA, the CDR3 is TGCAGCGTCCCCAACGGGACAGGGAGCACAGATACGCAGTATTTT.

This clonotype was recorded at least ten times. V gene TRBV12-3 or TRBV12-4 combines with J gene TRBJ1-2; 9 bases line up with TRBD1. The CDR3 has 14 residues. V shed 7 bases, J shed 7 bases, and the junction held 10 bases outside the gene matches. Here the CDR3 reads CASTRTGGRFGYTF. The CDR3 DNA follows: TGTGCCAGCACCCGAACAGGGGGCAGGTTTGGCTACACCTTC.

Ten or more counts support this clonotype. The chain is built from TRBV19 and TRBJ2-2; TRBD1 agrees at 11 bases. Looked up from germline, CDR1 is LNHDA and CDR2 is SQIVND (reference sequence). The CDR3 sequence is 16 residues long. V trimming: 5 bases; J trimming: 3 bases; junction bases outside the gene matches: 5. The CDR3 loop is CASSARTGGYTGELFF. DNA for the CDR3: TGTGCCAGTAGTGCCCGGACAGGGGGCTACACCGGGGAGCTGTTTTTT.

This clonotype was detected ten times or more. V usage is TRBV18 and J usage is TRBJ2-1, with 10 bases that match TRBD1. V lost 3 bases to trimming and J lost 6 bases; unmatched junction nucleotides: 2. CDR1 KGHSH and CDR2 LQKENI come from the germline V gene. The CDR3 loop spans 14 amino acids. The CDR3 DNA is TGTGCCAGCTCACCCGGGACAGGGGTCAATGAGCAGTTCTTC. This sequence encodes CASSPGTGVNEQFF.

This clonotype has at least ten counts. This rearrangement joins TRBV28 to TRBJ1-1; D remains ambiguous. CDR3 size: 13 residues. Germline lookup yields CDR1 MDHEN and CDR2 SYDVKM. The ends were cut back, 11 bases at V and 3 bases at J, with 16 bases in the middle. CDR3 nucleotides: TGTGCCGGGAAGGAGGGATCGGACACTGAAGCTTTCTTT. Protein: CAGKEGSDTEAFF.

This clonotype has only a few counts. The genes are TRBV30 and TRBJ2-3, with D possibly matching TRBD2 (6 bases). With 2 bases removed from V and 9 bases from J, the gap between germline ends came to 15 bases. Germline V gene lookup returns CDR1 GTSNPN and CDR2 SVGIG (reference sequence). The CDR3 loop spans 13 amino acids. The CDR3 spells CAWSTSRAGTQYF. CDR3 DNA: TGTGCCTGGAGTACGAGCCGGGCGGGAACGCAGTATTTT. The entire variable domain, with the rest obtained from reference TRBV30 and TRBJ2-3, is as follows: SQTIHQWPATLVQPVGSPLSLECTVEGTSNPNLYWYRQAAGRGLQLLFYSVGIGQISSEVPQNLSASRPQDRQFILSSKKLLLSDSGFYLCAWSTSRAGTQYFGPGTRLTVL.

This clonotype was picked up many times. This sequence joins TRBV2 and TRBJ2-1; 8 bases are a match to TRBD2. Germline CDR1 is SNHLY and CDR2 is FYNNEI. The CDR3 spans 15 residues. J gave up 5 bases and V 1 base, and 4 bases lay outside the gene matches. The CDR3 reads CASSEGLASNNEQFF. As DNA, the CDR3 is TGTGCCAGCAGTGAAGGACTAGCGTCCAACAATGAGCAGTTCTTC.

The table lists this clonotype with many counts. The rearrangement uses TRBV12-3 or TRBV12-4 and TRBJ2-3; no clear D gene. The CDR3 sequence is 14 residues long. The V end was cut by 5 bases, the J end by 2 bases, with 11 bases between. CDR3 sequence reads: CASSPSTTTDTQYF. CDR3 bases: TGTGCCAGCAGTCCCTCCACCACCACAGATACGCAGTATTTT.